This record concerns one T cell receptor beta chain sequence. This sample was included in a study of cytomegalovirus exposure and HLA in healthy donors. Researchers ran the PCR with 60 Vbeta and 13 Jbeta primers. TCRdb keeps only in-frame clones here, not all; method: immunoSEQ multiplex PCR. The sample has under 200,000 clones; roughly 65% are singletons. This CDR3 region has 15 residues. The germline V and J ends were trimmed by 0 bases and 4 bases, with 13 bases remaining between them. The germline V gene has CDR1 LGHNA and CDR2 YSLEER. Sequencing was done on a sample of PBMCs. The TCR originated in a young woman in good health and CMV-seropositive. The rearrangement uses TRBV4-3 and TRBJ2-7; D uncertain. The CDR3 coding sequence is TGCGCCAGCAGCCAAGATCTTACGCGAGGTTACGAGCAGTACTTC. Its translation is CASSQDLTRGYEQYF.